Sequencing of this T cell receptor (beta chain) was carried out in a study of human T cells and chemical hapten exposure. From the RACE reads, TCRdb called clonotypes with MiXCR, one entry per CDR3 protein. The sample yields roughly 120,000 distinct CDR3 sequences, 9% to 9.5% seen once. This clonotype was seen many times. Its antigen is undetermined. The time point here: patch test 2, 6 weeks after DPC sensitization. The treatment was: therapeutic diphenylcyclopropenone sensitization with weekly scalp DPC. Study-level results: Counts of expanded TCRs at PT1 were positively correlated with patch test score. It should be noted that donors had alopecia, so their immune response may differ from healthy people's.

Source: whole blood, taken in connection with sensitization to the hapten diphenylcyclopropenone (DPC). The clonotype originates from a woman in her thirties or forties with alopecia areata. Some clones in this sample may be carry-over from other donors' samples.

CDR3 residues: CSASTGVAGYTF. DNA of the CDR3: TGCAGTGCTAGCACAGGGGTCGCTGGCTACACCTTC. The chain uses TRBV20-1 and TRBJ1-2; 7 bases are shared with TRBD1. Germline V CDR1 and CDR2: DFQATT, SNEGSKA (reference sequence). This CDR3 spans 12 amino acids. After removal of 3 bases from V and 7 bases from J, the junction contained 5 bases not matched to a gene.